This T cell receptor (beta chain) was sequenced for a study of T cell clones after liver transplantation. Looking at the study overall: Post-transplant blood was tracked for graft-donor-reactive T cell clones identified in a pre-transplant mixed lymphocyte reaction.

The table came from immunoSEQ multiplex PCR; TCRdb's copy has only in-frame clones and leaves some out. The sample has fewer than 25,000 clones; 80% to 95% are singletons. In germline, CDR1 is SGHKS, CDR2 YYEKEE (reference sequence). The V gene lost 4 bases and the J gene lost 0 bases, with 14 bases spanning the gap. The CDR3 length is 15 residues. This clone was counted between two and nine times. Unstimulated PBMCs were sorted into CD3+CD4+ and CD3+CD8+ populations. This sequence originates from a human patient who received a liver transplant. Some T cells may trace back to the graft donor. The sequenced sample was CD8+ T cells from blood, obtained less than 28 months after liver transplant. This sequence joins TRBV5-5 and TRBJ2-7; D is unresolved. Here the CDR3 reads CASSPNRQDSYEQYF. CDR3 nucleotide sequence: TGTGCCAGCAGCCCTAATCGGCAGGACTCCTACGAGCAGTACTTC.